This T cell receptor (beta chain) was sequenced during a study of T cell changes during pregnancy in multiple sclerosis. The protocol was immunoSEQ multiplex PCR, while the TCRdb copy is restricted to in-frame clones and leaves out a portion. The sample has 40,000 or so clones; more than 90% are singletons. V was shortened by 2 bases and J by 3 bases, with 13 bases between the two germline ends. The CDR3 is 15 amino acids. Germline CDR1 is SGHAT and CDR2 is FQNNGV. The TCR sequence derives from a female donor with multiple sclerosis, enrolled in a pregnancy study. The sequencing used CD8+ T cells from peripheral blood mononuclear cells, collected in the first trimester of pregnancy. The chain recombines TRBV11-2 with TRBJ1-1; D is unresolved. Here the CDR3 reads CASSLSGPTHTEAFF. CDR3 nucleotides: TGTGCCAGCAGCTTAAGCGGACCTACCCACACTGAAGCTTTCTTT.